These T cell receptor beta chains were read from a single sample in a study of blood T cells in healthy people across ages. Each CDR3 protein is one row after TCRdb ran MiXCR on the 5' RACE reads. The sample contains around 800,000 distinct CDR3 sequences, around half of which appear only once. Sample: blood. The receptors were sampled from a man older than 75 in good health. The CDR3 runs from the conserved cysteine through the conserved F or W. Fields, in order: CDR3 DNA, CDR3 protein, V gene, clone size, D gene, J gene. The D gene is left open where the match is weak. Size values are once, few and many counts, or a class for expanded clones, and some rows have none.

TGTGCCATCGGACTAGCGGAATACACCGGGGAGCTGTTTTTT CAIGLAEYTGELFF TRBV2 once TRBD2 TRBJ2-2
TGTGCCAGCAGCCAAGAACTAGGGGGAGTCCTCTATGGCTACACCTTC CASSQELGGVLYGYTF TRBV4-2 . . TRBJ1-2
TGCAGTGCTAGCTTGTACACAGATACGCAGTATTTT CSASLYTDTQYF TRBV20-1 . . TRBJ2-3
TGCGCCAGCACCACGATGATCGGGGAGCTGTTTTTT CASTTMIGELFF TRBV5-1 . . TRBJ2-2
TGCGCCAGCAGCCCAATGACTAGCGGGACCTACAATGAGCAGTTCTTC CASSPMTSGTYNEQFF TRBV5-1 . TRBD2 TRBJ2-1
TGTGCCAGCGTGGAAACAGGGAGTTTGGGCGAGCAGTACTTC CASVETGSLGEQYF TRBV27 few . TRBJ2-7
TGTGCCAGCAGCTTTCCCCCACAGAGCCTCTACTACGAGCAGTACTTC CASSFPPQSLYYEQYF TRBV7-8 . . TRBJ2-7
TGTGCCAGCAGTCCAGGGGGCATTTACTATGGCTACACCTTC CASSPGGIYYGYTF TRBV6-5 . TRBD1 TRBJ1-2
TGTGCCAGCAGTTACGGGCCCCCGGGACAGGGGTTTGGCCAGCATTTT CASSYGPPGQGFGQHF TRBV6-5 . TRBD1 TRBJ1-5
TGTGCCAGCAGCCCGGGGACAGGGCGCTTAGGAGGCTACACCTTC CASSPGTGRLGGYTF TRBV11-2 . TRBD1 TRBJ1-2
TGTGCCTGGAATCGCTTGGAACTAAACTATGGCTACACCTTC CAWNRLELNYGYTF TRBV30 once . TRBJ1-2
TGTGCCAGCAGTGTCCAGGGGGGCTACACCTTC CASSVQGGYTF TRBV3-1 few . TRBJ1-2
TGCAGCGTAGACATTAGCACAGATACGCAGTATTTT CSVDISTDTQYF TRBV29-1 . . TRBJ2-3
TGTGCCAGCAGGACAGGAATCCAGGATGGCTACACCTTC CASRTGIQDGYTF TRBV27 . . TRBJ1-2
TGTGCCATCAGTAGCGGACAGGGAGGACAGCCCCAGCATTTT CAISSGQGGQPQHF TRBV10-3 few TRBD1 TRBJ1-5
TGTGCCAGCAACCTTGGGGATCTGAGCTCCTACGAGCAGTACTTC CASNLGDLSSYEQYF TRBV12-3/TRBV12-4 . . TRBJ2-7
TGCGCCAGCAGCTTGGATACCCATCAGGGGGTTTTGGAGGGGTACGAGCAGTACTTC CASSLDTHQGVLEGYEQYF TRBV5-1 . . TRBJ2-7
TGTGCCAGCAGTGAAGGCCAGGGGTACGGCAATGAGCAGTTCTTC CASSEGQGYGNEQFF TRBV6-4 . . TRBJ2-1
TGCGCCAGCAGCTTTAGTAGCGGGAGACCCCCCTACAAGGAGCAGTTCTTC CASSFSSGRPPYKEQFF TRBV5-1 . TRBD2 TRBJ2-1
TGCAGTGCTAGCAGGGCCCCTAATGAAAAACTGTTTTTT CSASRAPNEKLFF TRBV20-1 . . TRBJ1-4
TGTGCCAGCAAACGGACAGGGGGCAGGGGTGGCTACACCTTC CASKRTGGRGGYTF TRBV12-3/TRBV12-4 . TRBD1 TRBJ1-2
TGTGCCAGCAGTGACGGCTTTTCCTACAATGAGCAGTTCTTC CASSDGFSYNEQFF TRBV2 few . TRBJ2-1
TGTGCCAGCAGTGGCGGGACAGGGGCCTATTTTAACTATGGCTACACCTTC CASSGGTGAYFNYGYTF TRBV25-1 . TRBD1 TRBJ1-2
TGTGCCAGCAGCGTTATGGGCGGTGAAGCTTTCTTT CASSVMGGEAFF TRBV9 . . TRBJ1-1
TGTGCCAGCTCACCTTCCCGAACAGCGGGAGAGACCCAGTACTTC CASSPSRTAGETQYF TRBV18 . . TRBJ2-5
TGTGCCAGCATCCCAGGGGGTGTCTACGAGCAGTACTTC CASIPGGVYEQYF TRBV28 . TRBD1 TRBJ2-7
TGTGCCAGCAAGGGGGGCTTTAATTCACCCCTCCACTTT CASKGGFNSPLHF TRBV2 . . TRBJ1-6
TGTGCCAGCACCCGTTCTAGCGAACCCACAGATACGCAGTATTTT CASTRSSEPTDTQYF TRBV9 . . TRBJ2-3
TGTGCCAGCAGTTCGACAGCGATGAACACTGAAGCTTTCTTT CASSSTAMNTEAFF TRBV12-3/TRBV12-4 . . TRBJ1-1
TGTGCCAGCAGTTCTAGCGGGAGACAGTTCTTC CASSSSGRQFF TRBV27 . TRBD2 TRBJ2-1
TGTGCCAGCAGTTTAAAGTGGGAGCAGTACTTC CASSLKWEQYF TRBV12-3/TRBV12-4 few . TRBJ2-7
TGTGCCACCAGCAGAGAGGCCCCCGGGGATTACAATGAGCAGTTCTTC CATSREAPGDYNEQFF TRBV15 many . TRBJ2-1
TGCAGCGTTGTTACAAGACCCTACACAGATACGCAGTATTTT CSVVTRPYTDTQYF TRBV29-1 . . TRBJ2-3
TGCAGCGTTCGACTAATTGGCGACGAGCAGTACTTC CSVRLIGDEQYF TRBV29-1 . . TRBJ2-7
TGTGCCAGCAGCATCCACGACTCCTACGAGCAGTACTTC CASSIHDSYEQYF TRBV21-1 . . TRBJ2-7
TGTGCCACAGCGGCCAGATACGCGTATTTT CATAARYAYF TRBV2 . . TRBJ2-3
TGTGCCAGCAGTGAGCGTGACAACAGGGGTCGCGAGACCCAGTACTTC CASSERDNRGRETQYF TRBV6-1 . TRBD1 TRBJ2-5
TGTGCCAGCAGTGACTTTGGAACAGATACGCAGTATTTT CASSDFGTDTQYF TRBV6-5 few . TRBJ2-3
TGTGCCAGCAGCCAAACCCGGGACAGGCGCACAGATACGCAGTATTTT CASSQTRDRRTDTQYF TRBV4-2 few TRBD1 TRBJ2-3
TGTGCCAGCAGCCCTCGACAGCCTAAAGAGACCCAGTACTTC CASSPRQPKETQYF TRBV12-3/TRBV12-4 few . TRBJ2-5
TGTGCCAGCAGTGCCGAGACCGGACTAGCGGGAGGGACCTACGAGCAGTACTTC CASSAETGLAGGTYEQYF TRBV6-1 . TRBD2 TRBJ2-7
TGTGCCAGCAGCCAAGACACTAGCGGGACTTTCTCCTACGAGCAGTATTTC CASSQDTSGTFSYEQYF TRBV4-2 . TRBD2 TRBJ2-5
TGCGCCAGCAGCCCTTATATGAGAGGGAACTACGAGCAGTACTTC CASSPYMRGNYEQYF TRBV4-1 few . TRBJ2-7